These T cell receptor beta chains were read from a single sample in a study of tumor-infiltrating lymphocytes in primary liver carcinoma. TCRdb re-derived calls from the multiplex PCR reads in MiXCR, one entry per CDR3 protein. The sample holds 99,000 or so distinct CDR3 sequences; about four fifths are singletons and the top ten take approximately 18%. Input material: liver tumor tissue from sampling region 3. The origin of the receptors is a man aged 35-49 years with primary liver carcinoma and hepatitis B virus infection. The CDR3 runs from the conserved cysteine through the conserved F or W. D genes are given only for firm matches. Clone size is shown for a subset of rows, as once, few, many or a class of expanded clone.

D: NA; size: many; J: TRBJ1-5; V: TRBV24-1; DNA: TGTGCCACCAGTGATGGGGACTTTGCGGGGAATCAGCCCCAGCATTTT; CDR3: CATSDGDFAGNQPQHF
D: NA; size: NA; J: TRBJ2-1; V: TRBV6-6; DNA: TGTGCCAGCAGTTACTCGGTGGCACAGGGCAGACATAATGAGCAGTTCTTC; CDR3: CASSYSVAQGRHNEQFF
D: NA; size: NA; J: TRBJ1-5; V: TRBV6-1; DNA: TGTGCCAGCAGTGAACTCGGGTCCAATCAGCCCCAACATTTT; CDR3: CASSELGSNQPQHF
D: TRBD2; size: NA; J: TRBJ2-1; V: TRBV6-2/TRBV6-3; DNA: TGTGCCAGCAGTTTTACATATGGCGGGAGCAATGAGCAGTTCTTC; CDR3: CASSFTYGGSNEQFF
D: TRBD2; size: NA; J: TRBJ2-5; V: TRBV6-2/TRBV6-3; DNA: TGTGCCAGCAGTCAATTCGGACTAGCGGAAGAGAGCCAGTGCTTC; CDR3: CASSQFGLAEESQCF
D: TRBD1; size: many; J: TRBJ2-7; V: TRBV30; DNA: TGTGCCTGGAGCAAGACAGGGGGTGGGGACGAGCAGTACTTC; CDR3: CAWSKTGGGDEQYF
D: NA; size: NA; J: TRBJ2-3; V: TRBV12-3/TRBV12-4; DNA: TGTACCAGCAGTTTAGATTCCAGCAGGAGTACAGATACGCAGTATTTT; CDR3: CTSSLDSSRSTDTQYF
D: NA; size: NA; J: TRBJ1-4; V: TRBV12-3/TRBV12-4; DNA: TGTGACTGCAGTTTAGCCGGGACTGAAAAACTGTTTTTT; CDR3: CDCSLAGTEKLFF
D: TRBD2; size: NA; J: TRBJ2-3; V: TRBV10-3; DNA: TGTGCCATCAGTGGGGGACTAGCGGGAGTTTGGGCAAATACGCACTATTTT; CDR3: CAISGGLAGVWANTHYF
D: NA; size: once; J: TRBJ1-1; V: TRBV30; DNA: TGTGTCTGGATCCTCTTCGAGGGGACTGAAACTTTCTTT; CDR3: CVWILFEGTETFF
D: TRBD1; size: NA; J: TRBJ1-4; V: TRBV6-1; DNA: TGTGCCAGCTGTAAGGACAGGGAGAGTGGAAAACTGTTTTTT; CDR3: CASCKDRESGKLFF
D: NA; size: NA; J: TRBJ1-2; V: TRBV4-2; DNA: TGTGCCAGCAGCCAAGAGGGTGACTATACCTTC; CDR3: CASSQEGDYTF
D: TRBD2; size: NA; J: TRBJ2-1; V: TRBV11-2; DNA: TGTGCCAGCAGTATAGGTACTAGCGGGAGGTCTCTGTTCTTC; CDR3: CASSIGTSGRSLFF
D: NA; size: NA; J: TRBJ2-7; V: TRBV4-3; DNA: TGCGCCAGCAGCCAAGCTCAGGTCCCCTACGAGCAGTACTTC; CDR3: CASSQAQVPYEQYF
D: NA; size: NA; J: TRBJ2-7; V: TRBV14; DNA: TGTACCAGCAGCCCCTCGGGACGGAAACTACACAAGCAGTACTTC; CDR3: CTSSPSGRKLHKQYF
D: NA; size: NA; J: TRBJ1-3; V: TRBV5-6; DNA: TGTGCCAACAGCCCGGACAGTTCTGGAAACACCATATATTTT; CDR3: CANSPDSSGNTIYF
D: NA; size: NA; J: TRBJ1-6; V: TRBV11-1; DNA: TGTGCCAGCAGCCGGTCATTGGTTTCACCCCTCCAATTT; CDR3: CASSRSLVSPLQF
D: NA; size: NA; J: TRBJ1-1; V: TRBV6-1; DNA: TGTGCCAGCAGTCGGGTCGTAGTTGGCGCTTTCTTT; CDR3: CASSRVVVGAFF
D: NA; size: NA; J: TRBJ2-7; V: TRBV12-3/TRBV12-4; DNA: TGTGTCAGCAGTCACGGAGACCTCGAGCAGTACTTC; CDR3: CVSSHGDLEQYF
D: NA; size: NA; J: TRBJ2-5; V: TRBV5-1; DNA: TGTGCCAGCAGGTGGGACCAAGAGACCCAGTACTTC; CDR3: CASRWDQETQYF
D: NA; size: NA; J: TRBJ2-2; V: TRBV24-1; DNA: TGTGTCACCAGGCTTACGAAGACCGGGGAGCTGTTTTTT; CDR3: CVTRLTKTGELFF
D: TRBD2; size: NA; J: TRBJ2-7; V: TRBV5-4; DNA: TGTGTCAGAAGCCCTAGCGGGAGGGATAGGCAGTACTTC; CDR3: CVRSPSGRDRQYF
D: NA; size: NA; J: TRBJ2-7; V: TRBV4-1; DNA: TGCGCCAGCGGCCTACAGACTTCACAAATCCCCTACGAGCACAACTTC; CDR3: CASGLQTSQIPYEHNF
D: TRBD1; size: NA; J: TRBJ1-1; V: TRBV7-9; DNA: TGTGCCAGCAGCCTTACAGGGGACACTGGAGATTTCTTT; CDR3: CASSLTGDTGDFF
D: NA; size: NA; J: TRBJ1-3; V: TRBV5-4; DNA: TGTACCAGGAGCTTGGACACTGGTGGAAACACCATATATTTT; CDR3: CTRSLDTGGNTIYF
D: NA; size: once; J: TRBJ2-1; V: TRBV6-2/TRBV6-3; DNA: TGTGCCAGCAGTTACCGGTGGGGTAATGAGCAGTTCTTC; CDR3: CASSYRWGNEQFF
D: NA; size: NA; J: TRBJ2-1; V: TRBV29-1; DNA: TGCAACGTTGAACCCGGTTTTGTGCAGTTCTTC; CDR3: CNVEPGFVQFF
D: TRBD1; size: NA; J: TRBJ1-1; V: TRBV29-1; DNA: TGCCGCGTTGCGAGGGGGCTTGGTAACACTGAAGCTTTCTTT; CDR3: CRVARGLGNTEAFF
D: NA; size: NA; J: TRBJ2-3; V: TRBV12-3/TRBV12-4; DNA: TGTGCCAGCACTTTATCGGCGCGTATAGATACACAGTATTTT; CDR3: CASTLSARIDTQYF
D: TRBD1; size: NA; J: TRBJ2-2; V: TRBV7-3; DNA: TGTGCCTGCAGCTCTGACAGGGCCGGGGAGCCGTTTTTT; CDR3: CACSSDRAGEPFF
D: TRBD1; size: NA; J: TRBJ2-7; V: TRBV29-1; DNA: TGCAACGTTGGACAGGGGGCAAGGGAGCAGTACTTC; CDR3: CNVGQGAREQYF
D: NA; size: NA; J: TRBJ2-7; V: TRBV12-5; DNA: TGTGCCAGTGAGGAGACCGCTTCCTACGACCAGTACTTC; CDR3: CASEETASYDQYF
D: TRBD1; size: NA; J: TRBJ2-3; V: TRBV6-5; DNA: TGTGCCAACAATCGGACAGGGGGCACAGATACGCAGTATTTT; CDR3: CANNRTGGTDTQYF
D: TRBD2; size: NA; J: TRBJ2-1; V: TRBV29-1; DNA: TGCAGCGGGGGGGGGAGCGGCTCCTACGATAAGCAGTTCTTC; CDR3: CSGGGSGSYDKQFF
D: NA; size: NA; J: TRBJ1-3; V: TRBV6-1; DNA: TGTGCCAGCAGTGATCTGTTAGGGGCCCCCTCTGGAGACACCATATATTTT; CDR3: CASSDLLGAPSGDTIYF
D: NA; size: many; J: TRBJ2-7; V: TRBV28; DNA: TGTGCCAGCAGTCGGGATGTTTTTGGCGAGCAGTACTTC; CDR3: CASSRDVFGEQYF
D: TRBD1; size: medium-sized; J: TRBJ2-1; V: TRBV14; DNA: TGTGCCAGCAGTCGTCGACAGGGGGGCCGGTTAAATGAGCAGTTCTTC; CDR3: CASSRRQGGRLNEQFF
D: NA; size: once; J: TRBJ2-1; V: TRBV4-1; DNA: TGCGCCAACATCCAAGCCGGGACTGCGTACAATGAGCAGTTCTTC; CDR3: CANIQAGTAYNEQFF
D: NA; size: once; J: TRBJ1-6; V: TRBV11-1; DNA: TGTGCAGGCAGCCGGACACTGGTTTCACTCCTCCACTTT; CDR3: CAGSRTLVSLLHF
D: TRBD1; size: NA; J: TRBJ2-7; V: TRBV7-8; DNA: TGTACAAGCAGCTTAGCCGGGGACAGGGCCCACGAGCAGTACTTC; CDR3: CTSSLAGDRAHEQYF
D: TRBD2; size: NA; J: TRBJ2-1; V: TRBV25-1; DNA: TGTACCAGTACAGCGGGAGGCTCCAACAATGAGCAGTTCTTC; CDR3: CTSTAGGSNNEQFF
D: TRBD2; size: NA; J: TRBJ2-3; V: TRBV5-4; DNA: TGTGCCAGCAACTTGCAAGCGGGGGAGACAGAAACGCAGTATTTT; CDR3: CASNLQAGETETQYF
D: NA; size: NA; J: TRBJ2-5; V: TRBV5-6; DNA: TGTGCCAGCAGCGCTGCCCAGGGCGGCTTGGAGACCCGGTATTTC; CDR3: CASSAAQGGLETRYF
D: NA; size: NA; J: TRBJ2-2; V: TRBV2; DNA: TGTGCCAGCATCCTGACAGTCACAGCCGGGGAGCTGTTTTTT; CDR3: CASILTVTAGELFF
D: NA; size: NA; J: TRBJ2-2; V: TRBV4-3; DNA: TGCGCCAGCAGCCAGGGACTGAACACCGGGGAAATGTTTTTT; CDR3: CASSQGLNTGEMFF